The clone carrying this T cell receptor beta chain has a handful of counts. The sample belongs to a study of CD8+ T cells in alopecia areata. Isolated RNA was reverse transcribed into cDNA used as the sequencing template. Some clones are missing from TCRdb's copy, which holds only in-frame ones; the method was immunoSEQ multiplex PCR. In the table there are 200,000 to 250,000 clones, around 62% of which are singletons. In germline, CDR1 is SQVTM, CDR2 ANQGSEA. This CDR3 comprises 15 residues. Losses at the gene ends were 7 bases for V and 0 bases for J; bases not matched to a gene: 11. The genes are TRBV29-1 and TRBJ1-2, with 7 bases identical to TRBD1. The TCR sequence derives from a human donor with alopecia areata. Sample: CD4+ T cells sorted from blood, taken at week 0. CDR3 residues: CSARDSPYSNYGYTF. The CDR3 DNA reads as TGCAGCGCACGGGACAGCCCCTATTCTAACTATGGCTACACCTTC.